This T cell receptor beta chain was retrieved from a study of patients and donors after allogeneic stem cell transplantation. CDR3 length: 13 amino acids. The germline gives CDR1 SGHTA, CDR2 FQGNSA. The ends were cut back, 5 bases at V and 7 bases at J, with 13 bases in the middle. TCRdb reprocessed the RT-PCR reads with MiXCR, giving one entry per CDR3 protein. The top ten hold around 5.5% of the sample, which has roughly 880,000 distinct CDR3 sequences, about a sixth seen once. The chain combines TRBV7-2 with TRBJ2-3; unclear D gene. The sequence was collected from a human donor who was either an allogeneic HSCT recipient or a stem cell or donor lymphocyte infusion donor (not recorded which). It is not recorded whose cells these are; they may come from a transplant donor. Source material: blood, either unsorted or a sorted T cell fraction (not recorded which). In nucleotides, the CDR3 is TGTGCCAGCAGCCTCCTCCTGTCCCATACGCAGTATTTT. Residues: CASSLLLSHTQYF.